The clone carrying this TCR beta chain was counted a few times. Trimming took 6 bases from V and 6 from J; bases not matched to a gene: 5. The CDR3 runs to 14 residues. Germline loops: CDR1 SGHTA, CDR2 FQGTGA. MiXCR, run by TCRdb on the 5' RACE reads, gives a single entry per CDR3 protein. The table shows about half a million distinct CDR3 sequences, with 15% to 20% occurring only once. These data are taken from a study of T-cell memory formation after mild COVID-19. The chain recombines TRBV7-3 with TRBJ2-3; TRBD2 agrees at 11 bases. The clonotype was recovered from an adult woman who had mild COVID-19 (a few samples of this study predate the infection). Cell type and time point are not known. The sequenced material came from PBMCs or a T cell subset sorted from them (not recorded which). The CDR3 region has the DNA TGTGCCAGCAGTACTAGCGGGAGTATGGATACGCAGTATTTT. It is translated as CASSTSGSMDTQYF.